The 16 T cell receptor beta chains reported below all come from one sample, sequenced in a study of breast tumors, draining lymph nodes, adjacent tissues. Axillary draining lymph nodes of breast cancer patients supplied the node samples. MiXCR was run by TCRdb on the multiplex PCR reads, yielding one entry per CDR3 protein. Of 200,000 or so distinct CDR3 sequences listed, approximately 31% are singletons. The specimen was axillary lymph node tissue. These receptor sequences come from a female donor with breast cancer. Some clones in this sample may be carry-over from other donors' samples.

This clonotype showed up many times. The gene calls are TRBV7-2 and TRBJ2-3; no firm D call. Germline CDR1 is SGHTA and CDR2 is FQGNSA. Trimming pared 3 bases from V and 4 bases from J, leaving 8 bases between. The CDR3 loop spans 13 amino acids. DNA for the CDR3: TGTGCCAGCAGCTTTATGCGGTCAGATACGCAGTATTTT. Residues: CASSFMRSDTQYF. Drawing the rest from reference TRBV7-2 and TRBJ2-3, the complete variable domain is GAGVSQSPSNKVTEKGKDVELRCDPISGHTALYWYRQSLGQGLEFLIYFQGNSAPDKSGLPSDRFSAERTGGSVSTLTIQRTQQEDSAVYLCASSFMRSDTQYFGPGTRLTVL.

A word on this clonotype: One end of the junction varies from germline; a read error may be responsible. The chain links TRBV28 to TRBJ2-7, with D possibly being TRBD2 (6 bases). CDR3 size: 12 residues. Germline CDR1 reads MDHEN; CDR2 reads SYDVKM. CDR3 amino acids: CTSKLQGGEQYF. DNA for the CDR3: TGTACCAGCAAGTTGCAGGGAGGCGAGCAGTACTTC.

This clonotype was seen repeatedly, ten times or more. The rearrangement joins TRBV6-5 to TRBJ2-5, with D tentatively TRBD1 or TRBD2 (5 bases each). Between the trimmed V and J ends, which lost 8 bases and 5 bases, there was a span of 21 bases. CDR3 length equals 15 residues. The germline gives CDR1 MNHEY, CDR2 SVGAGI. The CDR3, as DNA: TGTGCCAGCGCAGACGGGACCCCGAGGAGGGAGACCCAGTACTTC. Its protein is CASADGTPRRETQYF.

This clonotype was detected ten times or more. The gene calls are TRBV6-5 and TRBJ2-7; 7 bases match TRBD2. Trimming took 0 bases from V and 5 from J; bases not matched to a gene: 7. Germline CDR1 MNHEY, CDR2 SVGAGI. This CDR3 region has 15 residues. CDR3 bases: TGTGCCAGCAGTTACTCGACGGCGGGAGTTCACGAGCAGTACTTC. Amino acid sequence: CASSYSTAGVHEQYF.

This clonotype has a count of ten or more. This CDR3 is CASTRSAGNTIYF. The CDR3 bases are TGTGCCAGCACCCGATCTGCGGGAAACACCATATATTTT. The chain has TRBV6-1 and TRBJ1-3; D unclear. Trimming stripped 7 bases from V and 4 bases from J, with 11 bases between. There are 13 residues in the CDR3. CDR1 is MNHNS, CDR2 SASEGT, per germline.

The V call is TRBV5-1, the J call TRBJ2-2, with 12 bases identical to TRBD2. Germline-derived CDR1 and CDR2 are SGHRS and YFSETQ. J was trimmed by 2 bases and V by 10 bases; bases with no gene match: 15. The CDR3 runs to 18 residues. The CDR3 DNA is TGCGCCCGAACCCCGCGGACTAGCGGGGAAGATAACACCGGGGAGCTGTTTTTT. Its protein product is CARTPRTSGEDNTGELFF.

This clonotype was observed at least ten times. The V gene is TRBV9, the J gene TRBJ1-5; D is possibly TRBD1 (6 bases). V dropped 0 bases and J dropped 4 bases, with 20 bases sitting between them. CDR1 is SGDLS and CDR2 is YYNGEE in the germline V gene. This CDR3 contains 18 residues. The CDR3 DNA reads as TGTGCCAGCAGCGTAGAGGTCCCCCCACAGGGAAGGAATCAGCCCCAGCATTTT. Translating it yields CASSVEVPPQGRNQPQHF.

Worth noting for this clonotype: A much more abundant neighbour one base away suggests this may be a read error. The chain combines TRBV20-1 with TRBJ1-5, with 7 bases aligning to TRBD1. This CDR3 comprises 15 residues. Per germline, CDR1 DFQATT and CDR2 SNEGSKA (reference sequence). This CDR3 is CSARGQGNSTQPQHF. In DNA form, the CDR3 reads TGCAGTGCTAGAGGACAGGGAAATAGCACTCAGCCCCAGCATTTT.

This clonotype was counted at least ten times. The rearrangement joins TRBV28 to TRBJ1-5, with TRBD1 matching over 9 bases. Unmatched junction bases numbered 8, after V lost 7 bases and J lost 7 bases. The CDR3 consists of 14 residues. CDR1 MDHEN and CDR2 SYDVKM come from the germline V gene. Written as DNA, the CDR3 is TGTGCCAGCAAGTCCGGGACAGGGCAACAGCCCCAGCATTTT. Translated: CASKSGTGQQPQHF. Supplemented by reference TRBV28 and TRBJ1-5, the full variable domain reads DVKVTQSSRYLVKRTGEKVFLECVQDMDHENMFWYRQDPGLGLRLIYFSYDVKMKEKGDIPEGYSVSREKKERFSLILESASTNQTSMYLCASKSGTGQQPQHFGDGTRLSIL.

Many counts were recorded for this clonotype. CDR3 region: CASSFGTRATGELFF. The DNA of the CDR3 is TGTGCCAGCAGCTTTGGGACTAGAGCTACCGGGGAGCTGTTTTTT. This chain connects TRBV7-9 to TRBJ2-2; the match to TRBD2 covers 8 bases. Germline CDR1 reads SEHNR; CDR2 reads FQNEAQ (reference sequence). The J segment lost 5 bases and the V segment lost 3 bases, leaving 5 bases of the junction unmatched. The CDR3 loop spans 15 amino acids.

In this sample, this clonotype turned up many times. The V and J genes are TRBV20-1 and TRBJ2-7, with TRBD2 as a possible D gene (5 bases). V gave up 2 bases and J gave up 2 bases, with 10 bases separating them. Germline V gene data show CDR1 as DFQATT and CDR2 as SNEGSKA (reference sequence). The CDR3 totals 13 residues. CDR3 loop: CSARYPGTYEQYF. DNA for the CDR3: TGCAGTGCTAGATATCCGGGGACCTACGAGCAGTACTTC.

In this sample, this clonotype turned up many times. The rearrangement uses TRBV20-1 and TRBJ1-4, with TRBD1 matching 8 bases. V lost 3 bases, J lost 4 bases, and 10 bases stayed unmatched. CDR3 length: 16 residues. In germline, CDR1 is DFQATT, CDR2 SNEGSKA (reference sequence). CDR3 sequence: CSARWGQAGGNEKLFF. DNA for the CDR3: TGCAGTGCTAGGTGGGGACAGGCTGGTGGTAATGAAAAACTGTTTTTT.

This clonotype was detected many times. The genes are TRBV9 and TRBJ2-7; D call uncertain. This CDR3 is built from 14 residues. CDR1 and CDR2 from the germline V gene are SGDLS and YYNGEE. V lost 4 bases and J lost 4, with 15 bases in between. The CDR3 nucleotides read TGTGCCAGCAGCCCCGTACGGCAATGGTACGAGCAGTACTTC. It encodes CASSPVRQWYEQYF.

The chain uses TRBV7-6 and TRBJ2-3; 9 nucleotides align to TRBD2. Trimming cost V 2 bases and J 11 bases; bases outside gene matches: 11. From germline, CDR1 is SGHVS and CDR2 FNYEAQ. This CDR3 is 15 amino acids long. The CDR3 DNA reads TGTGCCAGCAGCTTACTAGCGGGGACCTACAATGAGCAGTATTTT. It encodes CASSLLAGTYNEQYF. The complete variable domain, with remaining parts taken from reference TRBV7-6 and TRBJ2-3, reads GAGVSQSPRYKVTKRGQDVALRCDPISGHVSLYWYRQALGQGPEFLTYFNYEAQQDKSGLPNDRFSAERPEGSISTLTIQRTEQRDSAMYRCASSLLAGTYNEQYFGPGTRLTVL.

This clonotype was observed many times. The chain carries TRBV20-1 and TRBJ2-5; TRBD2 matches at 7 bases. J gave up 9 bases and V 0 bases, and 16 bases lay outside the gene matches. CDR1 DFQATT and CDR2 SNEGSKA come from the germline V gene (reference sequence). This CDR3 spans 16 amino acids. The DNA for the CDR3 is TGCAGTGCTAGAGATCCCGGCGGGGGATATATCACGGCCCAGTACTTC. Amino acid sequence: CSARDPGGGYITAQYF.

This clonotype was counted at least ten times. CDR3 nucleotides: TGTGCCAGCTCGCCCGAGGAGGGGGTAGGGTCACCCCTCCACTTT. Protein: CASSPEEGVGSPLHF. This chain connects TRBV18 to TRBJ1-6, with a tentative D call TRBD1 (6 bases). CDR1 is KGHSH, CDR2 LQKENI, per germline. This CDR3 is 15 amino acids long. Between the trimmed V and J ends, which lost 6 bases and 10 bases, there was a span of 19 bases.